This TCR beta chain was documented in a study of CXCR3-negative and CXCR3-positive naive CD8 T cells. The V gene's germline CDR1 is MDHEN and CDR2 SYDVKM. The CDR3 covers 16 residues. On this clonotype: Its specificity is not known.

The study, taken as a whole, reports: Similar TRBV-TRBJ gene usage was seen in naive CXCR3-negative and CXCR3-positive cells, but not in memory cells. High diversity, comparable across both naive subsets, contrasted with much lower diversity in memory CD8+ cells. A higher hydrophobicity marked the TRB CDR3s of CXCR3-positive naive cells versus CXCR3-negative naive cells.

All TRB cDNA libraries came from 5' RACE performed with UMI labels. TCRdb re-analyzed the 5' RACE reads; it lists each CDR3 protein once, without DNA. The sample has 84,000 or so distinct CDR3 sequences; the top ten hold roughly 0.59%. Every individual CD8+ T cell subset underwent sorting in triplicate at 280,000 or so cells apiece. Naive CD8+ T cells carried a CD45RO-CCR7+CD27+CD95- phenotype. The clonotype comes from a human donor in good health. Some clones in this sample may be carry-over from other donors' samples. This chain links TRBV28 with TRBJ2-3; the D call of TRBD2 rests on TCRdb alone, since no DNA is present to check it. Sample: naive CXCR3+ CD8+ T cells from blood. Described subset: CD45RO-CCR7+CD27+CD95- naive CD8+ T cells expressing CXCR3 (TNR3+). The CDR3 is CASTTWGASGPDTQYF. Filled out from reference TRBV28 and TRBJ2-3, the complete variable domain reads DVKVTQSSRYLVKRTGEKVFLECVQDMDHENMFWYRQDPGLGLRLIYFSYDVKMKEKGDIPEGYSVSREKKERFSLILESASTNQTSMYLCASTTWGASGPDTQYFGPGTRLTVL.